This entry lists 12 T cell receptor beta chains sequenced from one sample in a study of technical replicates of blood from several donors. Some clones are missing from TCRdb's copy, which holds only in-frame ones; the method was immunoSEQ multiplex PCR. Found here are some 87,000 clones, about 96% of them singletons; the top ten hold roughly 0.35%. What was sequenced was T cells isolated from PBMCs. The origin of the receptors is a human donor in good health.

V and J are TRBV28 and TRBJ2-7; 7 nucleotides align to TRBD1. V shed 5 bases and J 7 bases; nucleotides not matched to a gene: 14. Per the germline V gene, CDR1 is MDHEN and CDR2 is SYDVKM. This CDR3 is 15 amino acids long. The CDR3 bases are TGTGCCAGCAGTCCCTTAGGACAGGCCTTCAGTGAGCAGTACTTC. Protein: CASSPLGQAFSEQYF. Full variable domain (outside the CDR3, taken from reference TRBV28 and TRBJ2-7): DVKVTQSSRYLVKRTGEKVFLECVQDMDHENMFWYRQDPGLGLRLIYFSYDVKMKEKGDIPEGYSVSREKKERFSLILESASTNQTSMYLCASSPLGQAFSEQYFGPGTRLTVT.

CDR3: CAWSVSLANEQFF. In DNA form, the CDR3 reads TGTGCCTGGAGTGTATCGCTAGCAAATGAGCAGTTCTTC. The gene calls are TRBV30 and TRBJ2-1, with D maybe TRBD2 (5 bases). Trimming removed 0 bases at V and 7 bases at J, with 10 bases between. This CDR3 comprises 13 residues. Germline CDR1 is GTSNPN and CDR2 is SVGIG (reference sequence).

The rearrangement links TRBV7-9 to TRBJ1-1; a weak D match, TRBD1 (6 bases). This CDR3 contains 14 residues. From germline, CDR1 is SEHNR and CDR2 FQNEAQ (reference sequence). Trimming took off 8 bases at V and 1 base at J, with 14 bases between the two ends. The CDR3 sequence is CASYNQGPNTEAFF. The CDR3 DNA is TGTGCCAGCTACAACCAGGGGCCGAACACTGAAGCTTTCTTT.

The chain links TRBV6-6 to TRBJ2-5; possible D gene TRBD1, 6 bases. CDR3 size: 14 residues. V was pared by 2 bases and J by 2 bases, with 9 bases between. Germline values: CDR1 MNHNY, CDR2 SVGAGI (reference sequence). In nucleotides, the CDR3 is TGTGCCAGCAGTTACGGGACACCACAAGAGACCCAGTACTTC. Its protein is CASSYGTPQETQYF.

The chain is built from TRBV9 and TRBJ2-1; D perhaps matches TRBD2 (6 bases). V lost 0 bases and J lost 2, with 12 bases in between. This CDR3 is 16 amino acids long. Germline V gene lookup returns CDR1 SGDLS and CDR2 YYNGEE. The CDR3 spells CASSVEAGTTYNEQFF. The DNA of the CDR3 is TGTGCCAGCAGCGTAGAGGCGGGAACTACCTACAATGAGCAGTTCTTC.

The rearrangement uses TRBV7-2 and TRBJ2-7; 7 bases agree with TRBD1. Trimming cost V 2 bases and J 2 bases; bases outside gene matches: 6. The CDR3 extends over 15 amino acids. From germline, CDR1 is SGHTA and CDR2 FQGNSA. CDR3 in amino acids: CASSLKGQKAYEQYF. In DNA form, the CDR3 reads TGTGCCAGCAGCTTAAAGGGACAGAAAGCCTACGAGCAGTACTTC.

The chain's CDR3 is CASSGTSGSRNEQFF. The CDR3 DNA is TGCGCCAGCAGTGGAACTAGCGGGAGTCGGAATGAGCAGTTCTTC. The chain carries TRBV10-1 and TRBJ2-1, with 11 bases aligning to TRBD2. The V gene's germline CDR1 is WNHNN and CDR2 SYGVQD (reference sequence). The CDR3 is 15 amino acids. The junction had 6 bases not matched to a gene; V was cut back by 4 bases and J by 7 bases.

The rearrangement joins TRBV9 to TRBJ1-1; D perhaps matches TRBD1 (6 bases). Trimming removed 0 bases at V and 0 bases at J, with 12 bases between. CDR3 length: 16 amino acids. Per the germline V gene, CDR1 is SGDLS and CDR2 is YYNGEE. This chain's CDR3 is CASSVDSEGVNTEAFF. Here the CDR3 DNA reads TGTGCCAGCAGCGTAGATTCCGAGGGGGTGAACACTGAAGCTTTCTTT.

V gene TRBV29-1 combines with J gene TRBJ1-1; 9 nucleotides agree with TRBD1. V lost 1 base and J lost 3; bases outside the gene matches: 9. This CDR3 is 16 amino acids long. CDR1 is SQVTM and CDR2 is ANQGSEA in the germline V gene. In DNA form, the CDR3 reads TGCAGCGTTGAAGGGACAGGGGAATATATTTACACTGAAGCTTTCTTT. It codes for CSVEGTGEYIYTEAFF.

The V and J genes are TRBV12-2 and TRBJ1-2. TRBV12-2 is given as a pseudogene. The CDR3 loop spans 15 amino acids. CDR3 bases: TGTGCAAGTCGAAAGGCGGGGCCAACTAACTATGGCTACACCTTC. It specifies CASRKAGPTNYGYTF.

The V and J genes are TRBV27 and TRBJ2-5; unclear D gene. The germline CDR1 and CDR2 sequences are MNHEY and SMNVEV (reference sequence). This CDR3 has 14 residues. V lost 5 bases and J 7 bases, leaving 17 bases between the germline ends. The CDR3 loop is CASSPDWLSRTQYF. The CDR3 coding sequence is TGTGCCAGCAGTCCTGATTGGTTGTCGAGGACCCAGTACTTC.

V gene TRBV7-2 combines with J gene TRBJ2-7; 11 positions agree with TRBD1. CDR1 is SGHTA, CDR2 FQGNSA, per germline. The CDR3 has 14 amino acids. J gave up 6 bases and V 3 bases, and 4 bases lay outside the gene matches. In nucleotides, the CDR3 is TGTGCCAGCAGCTTTCCCGGGACAGGGGGCGAGCAGTACTTC. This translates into CASSFPGTGGEQYF.